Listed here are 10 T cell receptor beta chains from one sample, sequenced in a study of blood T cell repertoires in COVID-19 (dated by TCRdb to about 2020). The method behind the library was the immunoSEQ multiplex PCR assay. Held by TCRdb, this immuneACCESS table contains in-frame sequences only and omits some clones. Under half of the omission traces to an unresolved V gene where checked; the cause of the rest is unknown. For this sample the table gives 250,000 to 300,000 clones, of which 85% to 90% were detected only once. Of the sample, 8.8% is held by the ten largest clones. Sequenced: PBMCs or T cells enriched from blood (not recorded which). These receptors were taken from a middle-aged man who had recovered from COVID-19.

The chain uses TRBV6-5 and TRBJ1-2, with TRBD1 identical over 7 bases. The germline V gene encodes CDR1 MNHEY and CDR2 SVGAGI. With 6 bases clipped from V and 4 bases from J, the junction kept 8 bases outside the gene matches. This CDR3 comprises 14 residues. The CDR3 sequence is CASRPVDRIYGYTF. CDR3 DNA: TGTGCCAGCAGGCCGGTGGACAGGATCTATGGCTACACCTTC.

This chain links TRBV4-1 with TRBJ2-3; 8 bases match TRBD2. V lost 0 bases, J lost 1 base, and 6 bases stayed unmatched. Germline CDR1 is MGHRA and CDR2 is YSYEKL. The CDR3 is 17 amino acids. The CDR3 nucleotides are TGCGCCAGCAGCCAAGATTGGGGGACTAGTGGCACAGATACGCAGTATTTT. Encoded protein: CASSQDWGTSGTDTQYF.

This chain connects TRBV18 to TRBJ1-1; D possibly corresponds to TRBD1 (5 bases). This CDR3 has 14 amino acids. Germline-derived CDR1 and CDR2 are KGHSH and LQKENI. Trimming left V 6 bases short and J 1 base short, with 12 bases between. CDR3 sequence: CASSSGGQNTEAFF. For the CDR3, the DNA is TGTGCCAGCTCCTCTGGCGGACAGAACACTGAAGCTTTCTTT.

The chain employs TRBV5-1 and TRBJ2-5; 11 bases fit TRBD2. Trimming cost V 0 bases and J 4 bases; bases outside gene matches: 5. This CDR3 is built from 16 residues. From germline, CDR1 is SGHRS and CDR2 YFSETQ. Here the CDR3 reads CASSLETSGAVETQYF. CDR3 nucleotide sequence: TGCGCCAGCAGCTTGGAGACTAGCGGGGCGGTAGAGACCCAGTACTTC. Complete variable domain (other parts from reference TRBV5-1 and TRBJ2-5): KAGVTQTPRYLIKTRGQQVTLSCSPISGHRSVSWYQQTPGQGLQFLFEYFSETQRNKGNFPGRFSGRQFSNSRSEMNVSTLELGDSALYLCASSLETSGAVETQYFGPGTRLLVL.

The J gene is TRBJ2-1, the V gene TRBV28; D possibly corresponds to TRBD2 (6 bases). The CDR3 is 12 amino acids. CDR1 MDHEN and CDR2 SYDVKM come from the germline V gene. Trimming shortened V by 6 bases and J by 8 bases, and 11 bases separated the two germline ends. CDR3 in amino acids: CASSLGGYEQFF. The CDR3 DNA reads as TGTGCCAGCAGCCTCGGAGGGTATGAGCAGTTCTTC. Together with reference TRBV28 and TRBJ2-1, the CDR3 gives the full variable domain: DVKVTQSSRYLVKRTGEKVFLECVQDMDHENMFWYRQDPGLGLRLIYFSYDVKMKEKGDIPEGYSVSREKKERFSLILESASTNQTSMYLCASSLGGYEQFFGPGTRLTVL.

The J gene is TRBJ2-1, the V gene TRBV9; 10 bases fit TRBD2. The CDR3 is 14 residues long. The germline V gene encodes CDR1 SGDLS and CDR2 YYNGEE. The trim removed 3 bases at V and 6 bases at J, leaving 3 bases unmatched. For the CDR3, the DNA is TGTGCCAGCAGCGGGACTAGCGGCTCCAATGAGCAGTTCTTC. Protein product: CASSGTSGSNEQFF.

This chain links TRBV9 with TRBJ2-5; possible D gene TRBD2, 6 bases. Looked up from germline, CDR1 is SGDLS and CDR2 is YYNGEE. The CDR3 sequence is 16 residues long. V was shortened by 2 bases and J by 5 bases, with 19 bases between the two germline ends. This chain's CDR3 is CASSVGGRLASETQYF. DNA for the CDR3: TGTGCCAGCAGCGTTGGGGGGAGGTTAGCTTCGGAGACCCAGTACTTC.

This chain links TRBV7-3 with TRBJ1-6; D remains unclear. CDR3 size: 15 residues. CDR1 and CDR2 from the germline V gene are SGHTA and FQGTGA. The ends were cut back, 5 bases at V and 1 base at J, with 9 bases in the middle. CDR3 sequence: CASSPSGSYNSPLHF. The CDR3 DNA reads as TGTGCCAGCAGCCCTTCAGGTTCCTATAATTCACCCCTCCACTTT.

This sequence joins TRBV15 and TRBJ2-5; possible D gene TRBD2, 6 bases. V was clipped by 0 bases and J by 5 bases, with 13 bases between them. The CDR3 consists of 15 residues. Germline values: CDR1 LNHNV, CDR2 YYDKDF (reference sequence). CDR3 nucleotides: TGTGCCACCAGCAGAGAGGGGGGTTGGTCGGAGACCCAGTACTTC. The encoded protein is CATSREGGWSETQYF.

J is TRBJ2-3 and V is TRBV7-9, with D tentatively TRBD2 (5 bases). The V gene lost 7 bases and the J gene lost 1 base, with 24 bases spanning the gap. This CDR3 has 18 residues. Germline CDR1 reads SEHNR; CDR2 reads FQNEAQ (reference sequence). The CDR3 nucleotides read TGTGCCAGCAACGGCCCGAACCCGAGGGAGTTGGGCACAGATACGCAGTATTTT. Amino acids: CASNGPNPRELGTDTQYF.